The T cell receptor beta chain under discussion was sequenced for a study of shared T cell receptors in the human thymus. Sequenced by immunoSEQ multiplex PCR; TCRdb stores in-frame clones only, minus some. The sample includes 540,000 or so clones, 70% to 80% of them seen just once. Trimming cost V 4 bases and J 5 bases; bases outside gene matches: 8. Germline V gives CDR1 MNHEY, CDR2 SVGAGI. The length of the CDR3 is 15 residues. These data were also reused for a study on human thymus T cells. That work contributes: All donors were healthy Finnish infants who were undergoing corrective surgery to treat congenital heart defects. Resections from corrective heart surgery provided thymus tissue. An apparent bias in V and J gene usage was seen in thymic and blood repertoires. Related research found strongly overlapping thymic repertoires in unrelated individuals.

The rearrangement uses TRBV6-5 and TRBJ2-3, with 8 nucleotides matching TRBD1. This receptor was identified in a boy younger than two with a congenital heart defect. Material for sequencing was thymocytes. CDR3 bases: TGTGCCAGCAGTTCCCGAGGCAGGGGGCGAGATACGCAGTATTTT. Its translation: CASSSRGRGRDTQYF.